One and the same sample provided the 20 T cell receptor beta chains below, sequenced in a study of blood T cell repertoires in COVID-19. Clones were sequenced by immunoSEQ multiplex PCR, and TCRdb holds only the in-frame ones, with some missing. The sample lists roughly 290,000 clones, around 91% occurring once. The sample was peripheral blood. These receptors were taken from a woman aged 55-69 years with acute or convalescent COVID-19.

The genes are TRBV14 and TRBJ1-3; D unclear. Trimming removed 0 bases at V and 4 bases at J, with 7 bases between. This CDR3 is 14 amino acids long. Looked up from germline, CDR1 is SGHDN and CDR2 is FVKESK. The CDR3 here is CASSQDLVGNTIYF. The CDR3 bases are TGTGCCAGCAGCCAAGATCTCGTCGGAAACACCATATATTTT. The full variable domain, its missing parts supplied by reference TRBV14 and TRBJ1-3, is EAGVTQFPSHSVIEKGQTVTLRCDPISGHDNLYWYRRVMGKEIKFLLHFVKESKQDESGMPNNRFLAERTGGTYSTLKVQPAELEDSGVYFCASSQDLVGNTIYFGEGSWLTVV.

The gene calls are TRBV28 and TRBJ1-6, with a weak D call TRBD1 (5 bases). The V end lost 4 bases, the J end lost 10 bases, and 17 bases lay between the germline ends. The CDR3 sequence is 15 residues long. Germline CDR1 is MDHEN and CDR2 is SYDVKM. CDR3 nucleotides: TGTGCCAGCAGTTCGCCGACATGGGCAGGGTCACCCCTCCACTTT. This codes for CASSSPTWAGSPLHF.

This sequence joins TRBV5-1 and TRBJ2-5; 11 nucleotides align to TRBD2. In germline, CDR1 is SGHRS, CDR2 YFSETQ. Trimming removed 4 bases from V and 1 base from J; junction bases left unmatched: 3. There are 15 residues in the CDR3. CDR3 in amino acids: CASSIGTSGQETQYF. DNA for the CDR3: TGCGCCAGCAGCATAGGGACTAGCGGCCAAGAGACCCAGTACTTC.

The chain carries TRBV9 and TRBJ2-5, with D unresolved. The V gene's germline CDR1 is SGDLS and CDR2 YYNGEE. V gave up 1 base and J gave up 2 bases, with 12 bases separating them. CDR3 size: 15 residues. DNA for the CDR3: TGTGCCAGCAGCGTAACAGCCCTTATACAAGAGACCCAGTACTTC. This codes for CASSVTALIQETQYF.

The CDR3 region is CASTLRPETNSPLHF. CDR3 coding DNA: TGTGCCAGCACCCTCCGGCCGGAGACTAATTCACCCCTCCACTTT. The genes are TRBV5-4 and TRBJ1-6; D remains ambiguous. Trimming pared 6 bases from V and 6 bases from J, leaving 16 bases between. CDR3 length equals 15 residues. Per germline, CDR1 SGHNT and CDR2 YYREEE (reference sequence).

The chain joins TRBV28 to TRBJ2-3; tentatively, D is TRBD2 (5 bases). CDR1 and CDR2 from the germline V gene are MDHEN and SYDVKM. CDR3 length: 14 amino acids. Trimming stripped 5 bases from V and 4 bases from J, with 13 bases between. The CDR3 is CASSETRLADTQYF. The CDR3 nucleotides are TGTGCCAGCAGTGAAACTAGACTGGCAGATACGCAGTATTTT.

CDR3 coding DNA: TGCGCCAGCAGCTTGGGCGGGAGGGCCGGAGAGACCCAGTACTTC. Its protein is CASSLGGRAGETQYF. This chain links TRBV5-1 with TRBJ2-5; 9 bases align to TRBD2. The CDR3 spans 15 residues. V trimming: 0 bases; J trimming: 4 bases; junction bases outside the gene matches: 4. The V gene's germline CDR1 is SGHRS and CDR2 YFSETQ.

The rearrangement joins TRBV7-2 to TRBJ2-4; 12 bases align to TRBD2. Germline lookup yields CDR1 SGHTA and CDR2 FQGNSA. The J segment lost 1 base and the V segment lost 5 bases, leaving 6 bases of the junction unmatched. This CDR3 has 17 residues. The CDR3 here is CASSLTSGREAKNIQYF. DNA of the CDR3: TGTGCCAGCAGCCTGACTAGCGGGAGAGAGGCCAAAAACATTCAGTACTTC.

This clone was seen just once. The chain uses TRBV6-1 and TRBJ2-7; 9 bases align to TRBD2. CDR1 and CDR2 (germline): MNHNS, SASEGT. V was pared by 4 bases and J by 1 base, with 14 bases of the junction left unmatched. CDR3 length: 18 residues. The CDR3 sequence is CASSGRLTRLADSYEQYF. CDR3 in DNA: TGTGCCAGCAGTGGGAGGTTAACAAGACTAGCGGATTCCTACGAGCAGTACTTC.

The chain employs TRBV29-1 and TRBJ2-5; tentatively, D is TRBD1 (6 bases). Trimming left V 5 bases short and J 5 bases short, with 15 bases between. The CDR3 loop spans 13 amino acids. Germline V gene sequence: CDR1 SQVTM, CDR2 ANQGSEA. CDR3 nucleotide sequence: TGCAGCGTTCAACAACGGGACACCGAGACCCAGTACTTC. As protein: CSVQQRDTETQYF.

V and J are TRBV4-3 and TRBJ1-3; TRBD1 might be the D (6 bases). V gave up 3 bases and J gave up 1 base, with 13 bases separating them. This CDR3 spans 16 amino acids. Germline-derived CDR1 and CDR2 are LGHNA and YSLEER. The CDR3 sequence: CASSQLTGLSGNTIYF. The CDR3 bases are TGCGCCAGCAGCCAGTTAACAGGGTTATCTGGAAACACCATATATTTT.

V usage is TRBV4-3 and J usage is TRBJ2-7; possibly TRBD1 for D (5 bases). V lost 2 bases and J lost 2, with 13 bases in between. This CDR3 has 15 amino acids. Germline V gene sequence: CDR1 LGHNA, CDR2 YSLEER. CDR3 DNA sequence: TGCGCCAGCAGCCAACTACGGACAACTACCTACGAGCAGTACTTC. This translates into CASSQLRTTTYEQYF.

The chain joins TRBV29-1 to TRBJ1-1, with D maybe TRBD1 (6 bases). The CDR3 extends over 14 amino acids. Trimming stripped 3 bases from V and 1 base from J, with 12 bases between. Germline V gene lookup returns CDR1 SQVTM and CDR2 ANQGSEA. The CDR3 region has the DNA TGCAGCGTTGAGGTTGCCAGGGGGAACACTGAAGCTTTCTTT. Translating it yields CSVEVARGNTEAFF. Combining the CDR3 with reference TRBV29-1 and TRBJ1-1 gives the whole variable domain SAVISQKPSRDICQRGTSLTIQCQVDSQVTMMFWYRQQPGQSLTLIATANQGSEATYESGFVIDKFPISRPNLTFSTLTVSNMSPEDSSIYLCSVEVARGNTEAFFGQGTRLTVV.

V and J are TRBV29-1 and TRBJ1-4, with D possibly being TRBD1 (5 bases). This CDR3 contains 13 residues. Germline V lookup: CDR1 SQVTM, CDR2 ANQGSEA. V dropped 4 bases and J dropped 8 bases, with 14 bases sitting between them. CDR3 residues: CSVGVGPGEKLFF. CDR3 sequence (DNA): TGCAGCGTTGGTGTGGGCCCAGGGGAAAAACTGTTTTTT. The full variable domain, its missing parts supplied by reference TRBV29-1 and TRBJ1-4, is SAVISQKPSRDICQRGTSLTIQCQVDSQVTMMFWYRQQPGQSLTLIATANQGSEATYESGFVIDKFPISRPNLTFSTLTVSNMSPEDSSIYLCSVGVGPGEKLFFGSGTQLSVL.

The rearrangement links TRBV7-9 to TRBJ1-1; D is ambiguous. This CDR3 region has 13 residues. The germline gives CDR1 SEHNR, CDR2 FQNEAQ (reference sequence). V shed 3 bases and J shed 5 bases, with 10 bases lying between them. CDR3 coding DNA: TGTGCCAGCAGCTTCGTCAGTGTTACTGAAGCTTTCTTT. It translates to CASSFVSVTEAFF. Looking up the rest from reference TRBV7-9 and TRBJ1-1 gives the full variable domain: DTGVSQNPRHKITKRGQNVTFRCDPISEHNRLYWYRQTLGQGPEFLTYFQNEAQLEKSRLLSDRFSAERPKGSFSTLEIQRTEQGDSAMYLCASSFVSVTEAFFGQGTRLTVV.

The rearrangement links TRBV19 to TRBJ1-6; possible D gene TRBD1, 6 bases. CDR1 is LNHDA and CDR2 is SQIVND in the germline V gene (reference sequence). Trimming cost V 5 bases and J 2 bases, with 10 bases left between them. CDR3 size: 15 residues. DNA for the CDR3: TGTGCCAGTAGTGCAGGGGTTACCTATAATTCACCCCTCCACTTT. Translating it yields CASSAGVTYNSPLHF. The whole variable domain, filled in from reference TRBV19 and TRBJ1-6, reads DGGITQSPKYLFRKEGQNVTLSCEQNLNHDAMYWYRQDPGQGLRLIYYSQIVNDFQKGDIAEGYSVSREKKESFPLTVTSAQKNPTAFYLCASSAGVTYNSPLHFGNGTRLTVT.

The rearrangement joins TRBV2 to TRBJ2-5; 9 bases fit TRBD2. V lost 10 bases, J lost 5 bases, and 5 bases stayed unmatched. Germline lookup yields CDR1 SNHLY and CDR2 FYNNEI. This CDR3 region has 12 residues. The CDR3 loop reads CANLAGDETQYF. The CDR3 DNA follows: TGTGCCAACTTAGCGGGAGACGAGACCCAGTACTTC. The whole variable domain, filled in from reference TRBV2 and TRBJ2-5, reads EPEVTQTPSHQVTQMGQEVILRCVPISNHLYFYWYRQILGQKVEFLVSFYNNEISEKSEIFDDQFSVERPDGSNFTLKIRSTKLEDSAMYFCANLAGDETQYFGPGTRLLVL.

The chain has TRBV7-2 and TRBJ1-2, with 7 bases that match TRBD1. J was trimmed by 8 bases and V by 5 bases; bases with no gene match: 11. This CDR3 is 14 amino acids long. The V gene's germline CDR1 is SGHTA and CDR2 FQGNSA. In nucleotides, the CDR3 is TGTGCCAGCAGCAAACGACAGGGAACGCGGGGCTACACCTTC. This translates into CASSKRQGTRGYTF. The full variable domain, completed using reference TRBV7-2 and TRBJ1-2, is GAGVSQSPSNKVTEKGKDVELRCDPISGHTALYWYRQSLGQGLEFLIYFQGNSAPDKSGLPSDRFSAERTGGSVSTLTIQRTQQEDSAVYLCASSKRQGTRGYTFGSGTRLTVV.

The V and J genes are TRBV9 and TRBJ2-5, with TRBD1 identical over 7 bases. The V gene end was trimmed by 4 bases and the J gene end by 5 bases; junction bases not matched to a gene: 11. CDR1 is SGDLS, CDR2 YYNGEE, per germline. This CDR3 has 15 amino acids. The CDR3 region is CASSPRQGLGETQYF. The CDR3 DNA is TGTGCCAGCAGCCCGCGACAGGGCTTGGGGGAGACCCAGTACTTC.

This clone has only one observation. This chain uses TRBV28 with TRBJ2-7; 9 bases are a match to TRBD1. J lost 2 bases, V lost 7 bases, and 3 bases had no gene match. The CDR3 length is 13 residues. CDR1 and CDR2 (germline): MDHEN, SYDVKM. CDR3 bases: TGTGCCAGCAAAACAGGGGGCCCCTACGAGCAGTACTTC. This sequence encodes CASKTGGPYEQYF.